Below, 4 T cell receptor beta chains from the same sample are listed, as sequenced in a study of blood T cell repertoires in COVID-19. Libraries were prepared by immunoSEQ multiplex PCR; TCRdb keeps only in-frame clonotypes and omits some of them. The data show fewer than 80,000 clones, with roughly 86% seen just once and more than 0.8% held by the top ten. The sample consisted of peripheral blood. The receptors here all came from a man aged 70 or older with acute or convalescent COVID-19.

The chain carries TRBV5-5 and TRBJ1-3, with D unresolved. Germline V lookup: CDR1 SGHKS, CDR2 YYEKEE (reference sequence). V was trimmed by 1 base and J by 0 bases, leaving 11 bases between them. The CDR3 is 16 residues long. CDR3 sequence: CASSLRQESSGNTIYF. In nucleotides, the CDR3 is TGTGCCAGCAGCTTGCGGCAGGAAAGCTCTGGAAACACCATATATTTT. Supplemented by reference TRBV5-5 and TRBJ1-3, the full variable domain reads DAGVTQSPTHLIKTRGQQVTLRCSPISGHKSVSWYQQVLGQGPQFIFQYYEKEERGRGNFPDRFSARQFPNYSSELNVNALLLGDSALYLCASSLRQESSGNTIYFGEGSWLTVV.

The chain couples TRBV28 to TRBJ2-2; D is undetermined. Trimming shortened V by 8 bases and J by 4 bases, and 8 bases separated the two germline ends. CDR1 MDHEN and CDR2 SYDVKM come from the germline V gene. The CDR3 has 12 residues. CDR3 protein: CASSLSTGELFF. CDR3 DNA: TGTGCCAGCTCCCTGAGCACCGGGGAGCTGTTTTTT.

This chain connects TRBV5-1 to TRBJ2-7, with TRBD2 as a possible D gene (6 bases). This CDR3 is 14 amino acids long. V lost 2 bases and J 4 bases, leaving 13 bases between the germline ends. Germline V gene lookup returns CDR1 SGHRS and CDR2 YFSETQ. CDR3: CASSLGAGTYEQYF. As DNA, the CDR3 is TGCGCCAGCAGCTTAGGGGCGGGAACGTACGAGCAGTACTTC.

This clone is a singleton in its sample. The CDR3 region is CASSLAGRVGETQYF. The CDR3 DNA sequence: TGTGCCAGCAGCTTAGCGGGCAGGGTGGGTGAGACCCAGTACTTC. The genes are TRBV7-9 and TRBJ2-5; tentatively, D is TRBD1 (5 bases). Per the germline V gene, CDR1 is SEHNR and CDR2 is FQNEAQ (reference sequence). Deletions cut 0 bases from V and 5 bases from J, with 13 bases between. CDR3 size: 15 residues.